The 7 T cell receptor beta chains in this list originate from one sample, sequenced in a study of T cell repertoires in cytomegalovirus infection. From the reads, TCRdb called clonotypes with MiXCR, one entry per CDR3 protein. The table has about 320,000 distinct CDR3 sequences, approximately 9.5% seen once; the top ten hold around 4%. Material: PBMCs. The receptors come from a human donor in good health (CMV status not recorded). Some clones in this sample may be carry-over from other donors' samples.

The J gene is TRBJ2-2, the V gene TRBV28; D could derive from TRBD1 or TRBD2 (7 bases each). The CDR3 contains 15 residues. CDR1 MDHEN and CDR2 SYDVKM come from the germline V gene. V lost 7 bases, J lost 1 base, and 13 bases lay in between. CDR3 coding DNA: TGTGCCAGCACTCAGGGGGGGGTGAACACCGGGGAGCTGTTTTTT. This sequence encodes CASTQGGVNTGELFF.

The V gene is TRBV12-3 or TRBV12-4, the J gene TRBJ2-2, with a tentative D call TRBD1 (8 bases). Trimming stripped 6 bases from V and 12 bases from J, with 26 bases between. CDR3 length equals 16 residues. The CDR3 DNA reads TGTGCCAGCAGCGTAAACAGGGGGGGGACCGCTAATCAGCTGTTTTTT. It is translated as CASSVNRGGTANQLFF.

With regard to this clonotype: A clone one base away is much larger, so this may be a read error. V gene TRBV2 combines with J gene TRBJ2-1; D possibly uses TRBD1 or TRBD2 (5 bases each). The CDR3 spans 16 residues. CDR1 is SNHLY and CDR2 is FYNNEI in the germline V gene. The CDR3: CASGEVGAGWYNEQFF. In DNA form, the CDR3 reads TGTGCCAGCGGTGAAGTGGGAGCAGGGTGGTACAATGAGCAGTTCTTC.

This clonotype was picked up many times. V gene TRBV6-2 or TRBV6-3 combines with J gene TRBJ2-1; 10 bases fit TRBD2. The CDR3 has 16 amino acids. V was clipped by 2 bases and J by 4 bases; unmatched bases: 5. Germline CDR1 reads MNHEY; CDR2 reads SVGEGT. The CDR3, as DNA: TGTGCCAGCAGTTACGTACTAGCGGGGATATACAATGAGCAGTTCTTC. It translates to CASSYVLAGIYNEQFF.

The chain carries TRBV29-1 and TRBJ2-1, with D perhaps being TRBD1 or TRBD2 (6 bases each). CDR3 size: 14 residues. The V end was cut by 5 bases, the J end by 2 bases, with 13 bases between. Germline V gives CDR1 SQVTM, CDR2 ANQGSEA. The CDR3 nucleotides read TGCAGCGTTAAGAGGGGGGCTCCCTACAATGAGCAGTTCTTC. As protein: CSVKRGAPYNEQFF.

DNA of the CDR3: TGCGCCAGCAGCTTGGAGACGACAGGAGCCAACTATGGCTACACCTTC. Encoded protein: CASSLETTGANYGYTF. The chain employs TRBV5-1 and TRBJ1-2; D is perhaps TRBD1 (6 bases). CDR1 and CDR2 (germline): SGHRS, YFSETQ. The CDR3 spans 16 residues. The germline V and J ends were trimmed by 0 bases and 2 bases, with 14 bases remaining between them. Variable domain in full (rest from reference TRBV5-1 and TRBJ1-2): KAGVTQTPRYLIKTRGQQVTLSCSPISGHRSVSWYQQTPGQGLQFLFEYFSETQRNKGNFPGRFSGRQFSNSRSEMNVSTLELGDSALYLCASSLETTGANYGYTFGSGTRLTVV.

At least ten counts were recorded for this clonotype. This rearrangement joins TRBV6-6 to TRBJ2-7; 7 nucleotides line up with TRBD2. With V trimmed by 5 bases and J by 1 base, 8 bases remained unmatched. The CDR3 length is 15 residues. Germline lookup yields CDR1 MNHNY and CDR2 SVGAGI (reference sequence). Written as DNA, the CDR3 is TGTGCCAGCAGTACCGCCGGGACTAATTCCTACGAGCAGTACTTC. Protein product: CASSTAGTNSYEQYF.